This T cell receptor (beta chain) was identified in a study of T-cell memory formation after mild COVID-19. V gave up 1 base and J gave up 8 bases, with 9 bases separating them. Germline V gives CDR1 SGHTS, CDR2 YDEGEE. This CDR3 contains 12 residues. One entry per CDR3 protein, called by TCRdb with MiXCR from the 5' RACE reads. The sample includes roughly 310,000 distinct CDR3 sequences, less than 20% of them seen just once. V and J are TRBV5-8 and TRBJ1-2; D is uncertain. The specimen was PBMCs or a T cell subset sorted from them (not recorded which). The origin of this receptor is a young man who had mild COVID-19 (a few samples of this study predate the infection). Cell type and time point are not known. The chain's CDR3 is CASSLYAPGYTF. The CDR3 DNA follows: TGTGCCAGCAGCTTGTACGCGCCAGGCTACACCTTC.